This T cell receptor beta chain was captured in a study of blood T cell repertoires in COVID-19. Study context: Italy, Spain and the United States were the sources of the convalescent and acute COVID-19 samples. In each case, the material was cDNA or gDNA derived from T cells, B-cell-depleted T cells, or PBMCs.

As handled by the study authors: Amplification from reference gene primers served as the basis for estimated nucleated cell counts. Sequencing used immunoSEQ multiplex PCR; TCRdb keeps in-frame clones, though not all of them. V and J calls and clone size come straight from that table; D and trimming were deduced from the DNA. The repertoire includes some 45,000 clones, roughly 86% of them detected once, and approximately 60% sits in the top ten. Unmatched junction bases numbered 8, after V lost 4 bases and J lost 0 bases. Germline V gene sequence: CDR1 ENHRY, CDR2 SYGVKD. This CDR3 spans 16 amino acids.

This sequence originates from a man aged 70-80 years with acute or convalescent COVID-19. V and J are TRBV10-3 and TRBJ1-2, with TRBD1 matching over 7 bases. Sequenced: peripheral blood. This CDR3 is CAISGGETGPNYGYTF. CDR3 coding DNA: TGTGCCATCAGTGGAGGGGAGACAGGGCCTAACTATGGCTACACCTTC.